This T cell receptor (beta chain) originates from a study of blood T cell repertoires in COVID-19. Study-level background: Samples of COVID-19 (acute and convalescent) were obtained from the United States, Italy and Spain. PBMCs, B-cell-depleted T cells, or T cells provided the cDNA or gDNA that made up the material.

The germline gives CDR1 SGHRS, CDR2 YFSETQ. This CDR3 has 15 residues. The V gene end was trimmed by 2 bases and the J gene end by 5 bases; junction bases not matched to a gene: 4. In the original analysis: The authors estimated nucleated cell counts from reference gene primer amplification. Using immunoSEQ multiplex PCR, the repertoire was profiled, and TCRdb retains in-frame clones only, with some absent. D and trimming come from the DNA, and the V and J calls and clone size come from that table. This sample carries approximately 25,000 clones, under 85% of them seen once, and the ten largest clones take more than 40%.

The chain joins TRBV5-1 to TRBJ2-3, with 11 positions matching TRBD2. This TCR derives from a woman older than 75 with acute or convalescent COVID-19. The sequencing input was peripheral blood. CDR3 in DNA: TGCGCCAGCAGCTTACTAGCGGGGGCGCTAGATACGCAGTATTTT. Translated, it gives CASSLLAGALDTQYF.